The 26 T cell receptor beta chains below were found in one sample sequenced in a study of shared clonotypes between healthy human individuals. Sequenced by immunoSEQ multiplex PCR; TCRdb stores in-frame clones only, minus some. The repertoire has fewer than 1 million clones, about 96% of them found once; the top ten carry about 0.25%. Selected positively for CCR7 and CD45RO-negative, naive CD8 cells excluded terminally differentiated effector memory CD45RA+ cells. The specimen was naive CD8+ T cells sorted from blood. These receptor sequences come from a man aged 30 to 39 in good health.

The chain joins TRBV29-1 to TRBJ2-7; 7 positions match TRBD2. CDR3 length: 13 amino acids. CDR1 and CDR2 from the germline V gene are SQVTM and ANQGSEA. J gave up 3 bases and V 4 bases, and 6 bases lay outside the gene matches. CDR3 DNA: TGCAGCGTTGGGTCTAGCGGATTCTACGAGCAGTACTTC. This translates into CSVGSSGFYEQYF.

The V call is TRBV2, the J call TRBJ2-7; 7 positions match TRBD1. The J segment lost 6 bases and the V segment lost 1 base, leaving 6 bases of the junction unmatched. The V gene's germline CDR1 is SNHLY and CDR2 FYNNEI. The CDR3 runs 14 residues. CDR3 nucleotides: TGTGCCAGCAGTGAAGTGGGACAGTTCTTCGAGCAGTACTTC. Its protein is CASSEVGQFFEQYF.

V usage is TRBV18 and J usage is TRBJ2-1; D might be TRBD1 (6 bases). V was cut by 3 bases and J by 6 bases, with 12 bases left in between. Germline V gene data show CDR1 as KGHSH and CDR2 as LQKENI. CDR3 size: 14 residues. The CDR3 sequence: CASSPERDINEQFF. CDR3 sequence (DNA): TGTGCCAGCTCACCCGAAAGGGACATCAATGAGCAGTTCTTC.

CDR3 amino acids: CASSLGTSGSRDEQFF. DNA for the CDR3: TGCGCCAGCAGCCTAGGGACTAGCGGGAGTCGGGATGAGCAGTTCTTC. The V and J genes are TRBV4-1 and TRBJ2-1, with TRBD2 matching 14 bases. V was clipped by 4 bases and J by 8 bases; unmatched bases: 7. Germline V gives CDR1 MGHRA, CDR2 YSYEKL. This CDR3 is 16 amino acids long.

Here the CDR3 DNA reads TGTGCCAGCAGCTTAAACTTTAGGGTTTCCGGGGAGCTGTTTTTT. Amino acid sequence: CASSLNFRVSGELFF. This chain uses TRBV7-2 with TRBJ2-2; D remains ambiguous. The length of the CDR3 is 15 residues. Trimming shortened V by 2 bases and J by 6 bases, and 13 bases separated the two germline ends. CDR1 is SGHTA, CDR2 FQGNSA, per germline.

CDR3 in amino acids: CSVEGAGGLWDEAFF. The CDR3 nucleotides are TGCAGCGTTGAAGGGGCAGGGGGACTATGGGATGAAGCTTTCTTT. The chain links TRBV29-1 to TRBJ1-1; TRBD1 agrees at 7 bases. Losses at the gene ends were 1 base for V and 7 bases for J; bases not matched to a gene: 12. This CDR3 has 15 residues. Germline V gene lookup returns CDR1 SQVTM and CDR2 ANQGSEA.

In nucleotides, the CDR3 is TGTGCCAGCAGTTACGCAGGGGCTGCCTACGAGCAGTACTTC. Its protein product is CASSYAGAAYEQYF. The genes are TRBV6-6 and TRBJ2-7, with D tentatively TRBD1 (6 bases). The CDR3 is made up of 14 amino acids. Per the germline V gene, CDR1 is MNHNY and CDR2 is SVGAGI (reference sequence). Trimming removed 2 bases from V and 2 bases from J, with 10 bases in between.

The gene calls are TRBV7-9 and TRBJ2-7; D unresolved. The germline V gene has CDR1 SEHNR and CDR2 FQNEAQ (reference sequence). CDR3 size: 11 residues. V lost 4 bases and J 5 bases, leaving 6 bases between the germline ends. CDR3 in DNA: TGTGCCAGCAGCTATAACGACGAGCAGTACTTC. Translation: CASSYNDEQYF.

The genes are TRBV7-3 and TRBJ2-1; no clear D gene. The CDR3 has 15 residues. V was pared by 4 bases and J by 6 bases, with 16 bases between. Germline CDR1 and CDR2: SGHTA and FQGTGA. DNA of the CDR3: TGTGCCAGCAGCTATGGGGTAGGGAACCTCAATGAGCAGTTCTTC. It yields the protein CASSYGVGNLNEQFF.

This chain links TRBV13 with TRBJ2-1; 7 bases agree with TRBD2. CDR3 size: 12 residues. The germline V gene encodes CDR1 PRHDT and CDR2 FYEKMQ (reference sequence). V was pared by 5 bases and J by 10 bases, with 5 bases of the junction left unmatched. For the CDR3, the DNA is TGTGCCAGCAGCACACGGGAGGCCGAGCAGTTCTTC. Translated: CASSTREAEQFF.

This rearrangement joins TRBV7-9 to TRBJ1-1; unclear D gene. CDR1 SEHNR and CDR2 FQNEAQ come from the germline V gene (reference sequence). CDR3 size: 11 residues. V was pared by 5 bases and J by 7 bases, with 8 bases between. The CDR3 sequence is CASSDESEAFF. The CDR3 DNA reads TGTGCCAGCAGCGATGAGAGTGAAGCTTTCTTT.

The rearrangement joins TRBV29-1 to TRBJ2-3; the D call may be TRBD1 or TRBD2 (5 bases each). The CDR3 consists of 13 residues. Trimming took off 3 bases at V and 4 bases at J, with 11 bases between the two ends. Germline loops: CDR1 SQVTM, CDR2 ANQGSEA. In DNA, the CDR3 is TGCAGCGTTGATCTCAGGGAGTCAGATACGCAGTATTTT. Encoded protein: CSVDLRESDTQYF.

This clone was counted a few times. The identical CDR3 is also encoded by other nucleotide sequences in the sample. The chain couples TRBV6-4 to TRBJ2-2, with D unclear. The germline V gene has CDR1 MRHNA and CDR2 SNTAGT. The CDR3 extends over 13 amino acids. V was trimmed by 3 bases and J by 1 base, leaving 3 bases between them. This chain's CDR3 is CASSDGNTGELFF. The CDR3 DNA reads as TGTGCCAGCAGTGATGGGAACACCGGGGAGCTGTTTTTT.

Here the CDR3 DNA reads TGTGCCAGCAGCTCGTCTAGGGACAGGAGCGAGAACACTGAAGCTTTCTTT. Its protein product is CASSSSRDRSENTEAFF. This chain joins TRBV7-9 and TRBJ1-1, with TRBD1 identical over 8 bases. Losses at the gene ends were 4 bases for V and 1 base for J; bases not matched to a gene: 11. Looked up from germline, CDR1 is SEHNR and CDR2 is FQNEAQ (reference sequence). The CDR3 is made up of 17 amino acids.

The rearrangement uses TRBV28 and TRBJ2-3, with 9 bases fitting TRBD1. Germline lookup yields CDR1 MDHEN and CDR2 SYDVKM. The ends lost 2 bases at V and 3 bases at J; junction bases unmatched: 6. The length of the CDR3 is 16 residues. CDR3 DNA: TGTGCCAGCAGTTTAGGACAGGGGTGGGGGACAGATACGCAGTATTTT. Translation gives CASSLGQGWGTDTQYF. The full variable domain, in which reference TRBV28 and TRBJ2-3 provide the parts outside the CDR3, is DVKVTQSSRYLVKRTGEKVFLECVQDMDHENMFWYRQDPGLGLRLIYFSYDVKMKEKGDIPEGYSVSREKKERFSLILESASTNQTSMYLCASSLGQGWGTDTQYFGPGTRLTVL.

The chain links TRBV15 to TRBJ2-2, with TRBD2 matching over 11 bases. Germline CDR1 LNHNV, CDR2 YYDKDF (reference sequence). The trim removed 4 bases at V and 0 bases at J, leaving 13 bases unmatched. This CDR3 has 20 amino acids. CDR3 sequence (DNA): TGTGCCACCAGCACCCCGGGACTAGCGGAAAGAGACACGAACACCGGGGAGCTGTTTTTT. Translating gives CATSTPGLAERDTNTGELFF.

V usage is TRBV10-1 and J usage is TRBJ2-1, with 7 bases identical to TRBD1. Germline lookup yields CDR1 WNHNN and CDR2 SYGVQD (reference sequence). V dropped 2 bases and J dropped 7; count of bases not matched to a gene: 11. The CDR3 runs to 16 residues. The CDR3 sequence is CASSERNRGLLNEQFF. Written as DNA, the CDR3 is TGCGCCAGCAGTGAGAGGAACAGGGGCCTGTTGAATGAGCAGTTCTTC.

This clone was seen once. The V and J genes are TRBV4-1 and TRBJ2-7; 10 bases fit TRBD1. The J segment lost 3 bases and the V segment lost 0 bases, leaving 20 bases of the junction unmatched. The CDR3 is 21 amino acids. Germline assignment: CDR1 MGHRA and CDR2 YSYEKL. The CDR3 coding sequence is TGCGCCAGCAGCCAAGATTATATATTTGCCGGGACAGGGGTTTATAGCTACGAGCAGTACTTC. It codes for CASSQDYIFAGTGVYSYEQYF.

The chain uses TRBV4-3 and TRBJ2-2; D is uncertain. The CDR3 spans 12 residues. Trimming stripped 0 bases from V and 7 bases from J, with 3 bases between. From germline, CDR1 is LGHNA and CDR2 YSLEER. The CDR3 DNA is TGCGCCAGCAGCCAAGATGTCGGGGAGCTGTTTTTT. This codes for CASSQDVGELFF.

The chain couples TRBV15 to TRBJ1-1; D remains unclear. This CDR3 is built from 14 residues. CDR1 LNHNV and CDR2 YYDKDF come from the germline V gene (reference sequence). V was pared by 0 bases and J by 6 bases, with 11 bases between. CDR3 in DNA: TGTGCCACCAGCAGAGATCTAGACGGAGCTGAAGCTTTCTTT. Amino acids: CATSRDLDGAEAFF.

The chain has TRBV9 and TRBJ1-5; 8 bases match TRBD1. V shed 0 bases and J 5 bases; nucleotides not matched to a gene: 4. The germline gives CDR1 SGDLS, CDR2 YYNGEE. The CDR3 runs 15 residues. CDR3 coding DNA: TGTGCCAGCAGCGTAGGTGGACAGGGCGATCAGCCCCAGCATTTT. It codes for CASSVGGQGDQPQHF.

This clone was seen only once. The rearrangement uses TRBV6-4 and TRBJ2-1; 9 bases are a match to TRBD2. V gave up 0 bases and J gave up 2 bases; unmatched junction bases: 5. Germline V gives CDR1 MRHNA, CDR2 SNTAGT. The CDR3 runs to 17 residues. The CDR3 spells CASSDSGGRGTYNEQFF. The CDR3 DNA reads as TGTGCCAGCAGTGACTCCGGCGGGAGGGGGACCTACAATGAGCAGTTCTTC.

The chain joins TRBV6-5 to TRBJ2-5; perhaps TRBD2 as D (5 bases). The ends were cut back, 9 bases at V and 7 bases at J, with 18 bases in the middle. There are 13 residues in the CDR3. Germline V gene sequence: CDR1 MNHEY, CDR2 SVGAGI. The CDR3 loop reads CASQMGLGGTQYF. For the CDR3, the DNA is TGTGCCAGTCAGATGGGCTTAGGAGGGACCCAGTACTTC.

With respect to this clone: Other DNA sequences in this sample translate to the same CDR3. The genes are TRBV27 and TRBJ2-7, with 8 nucleotides matching TRBD1. J was trimmed by 3 bases and V by 0 bases; bases with no gene match: 4. The CDR3 is made up of 15 amino acids. Germline CDR1 is MNHEY and CDR2 is SMNVEV (reference sequence). The CDR3 loop is CASSLSGQGDYEQYF. CDR3 coding DNA: TGTGCCAGCAGTTTATCCGGACAGGGCGACTACGAGCAGTACTTC.

The CDR3 sequence is CASSQGLAGGPGTGELFF. CDR3 nucleotides: TGTGCCAGCAGCCAGGGACTAGCGGGAGGGCCGGGCACCGGGGAGCTGTTTTTT. The chain carries TRBV7-6 and TRBJ2-2, with 16 positions matching TRBD2. In germline, CDR1 is SGHVS, CDR2 FNYEAQ. The CDR3 has 18 amino acids. Trimming cost V 5 bases and J 4 bases; bases outside gene matches: 7.

The V gene is TRBV25-1, the J gene TRBJ2-3; TRBD2 is a possible D gene (5 bases). Germline V gene lookup returns CDR1 MGHDK and CDR2 SYGVNS. V was cut by 6 bases and J by 3 bases, with 10 bases left in between. This CDR3 region has 13 residues. Here the CDR3 DNA reads TGTGCCAGCAGCTGGGAGTCGACAGATACGCAGTATTTT. Its translation: CASSWESTDTQYF.